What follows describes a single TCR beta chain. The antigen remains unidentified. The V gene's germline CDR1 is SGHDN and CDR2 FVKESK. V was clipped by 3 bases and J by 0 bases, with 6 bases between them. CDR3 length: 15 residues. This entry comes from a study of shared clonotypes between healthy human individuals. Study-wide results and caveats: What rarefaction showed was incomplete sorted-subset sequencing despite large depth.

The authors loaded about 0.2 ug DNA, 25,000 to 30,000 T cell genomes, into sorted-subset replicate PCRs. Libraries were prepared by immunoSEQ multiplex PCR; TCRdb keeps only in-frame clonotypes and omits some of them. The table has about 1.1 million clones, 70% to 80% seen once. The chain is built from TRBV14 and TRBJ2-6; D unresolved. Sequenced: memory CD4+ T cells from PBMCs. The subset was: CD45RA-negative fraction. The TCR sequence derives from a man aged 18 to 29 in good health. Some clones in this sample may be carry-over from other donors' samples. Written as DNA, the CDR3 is TGTGCCAGCAGCCATCTGGGCTCTGGGGCCAACGTCCTGACTTTC. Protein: CASSHLGSGANVLTF.